The entry below describes one TCR beta chain. The target antigen is unknown. TCRdb's copy holds only in-frame clones and misses some; the assay was immunoSEQ multiplex PCR. The sample carries approximately 13,000 clones, approximately 73% recorded once. This entry comes from a study of chemoradiotherapy in HPV16-positive cancers. Study results and limitations: Better recurrence-free survival went with HPV-responsive T-cell expansion in HPV16-positive patients.

Germline V gene data show CDR1 as SGHRS and CDR2 as YFSETQ. V was shortened by 4 bases and J by 1 base, with 17 bases between the two germline ends. CDR3 length: 16 residues. The clonotype originates from a human donor with HPV-associated anogenital cancer. The specimen was collected from a patient who underwent chemoradiotherapy. This rearrangement joins TRBV5-1 to TRBJ1-1, with a possible D match to TRBD1 (6 bases). The CDR3 DNA follows: TGCGCCAGCAGCCGACCATCCGGGACACCGAACACTGAAGCTTTCTTT. It specifies CASSRPSGTPNTEAFF.